This T cell receptor (beta chain) came from a study of T cell clonality in common variable immunodeficiency. General study results and limits: The cause of increased CVID clonality remains unclear without subpopulation sequencing.

Assay: immunoSEQ multiplex PCR; the TCRdb copy retains only in-frame clones and omits some. Captured here are 30,000 to 40,000 clones, none seen once; the top ten comprise approximately 9.4%. This clone showed up many times. Its cognate antigen is unknown. The missing CDR3 end, 3 residues past where the read stops, is filled in from the germline J gene. Between the trimmed V and J ends, which lost 3 bases and 3 bases, there was a span of 21 bases. This CDR3 comprises 17 residues. From germline, CDR1 is SGDLS and CDR2 YYNGEE. This chain uses TRBV9 with TRBJ2-5; D uncertain. The sequenced sample consisted of peripheral blood mononuclear cells. This receptor was identified in a person aged 18 to 70 in good health. This CDR3 is CASSAGLITNTKETQYF. The part of the CDR3 DNA that was read is TGTGCCAGCAGCGCCGGGTTGATAACCAATACTAAAGAGACC. The full variable domain, in which reference TRBV9 and TRBJ2-5 provide the parts outside the CDR3, is DSGVTQTPKHLITATGQRVTLRCSPRSGDLSVYWYQQSLDQGLQFLIQYYNGEERAKGNILERFSAQQFPDLHSELNLSSLELGDSALYFCASSAGLITNTKETQYFGPGTRLLVL.